The clone carrying this T cell receptor beta chain appeared many times. Per the germline V gene, CDR1 is SQVTM and CDR2 is ANQGSEA. The CDR3 has 13 residues. With 7 bases clipped from V and 3 bases from J, the junction kept 6 bases outside the gene matches. The sample comes from a study of CD8 T cells in ankylosing spondylitis. Generation of TCR beta libraries employed quantitative 5'-RACE incorporating molecular barcodes. Via MiXCR, TCRdb re-called the 5' RACE reads, giving one row per CDR3 protein. The sample holds 150,000 to 200,000 distinct CDR3 sequences, approximately 10% seen once. The chain has TRBV29-1 and TRBJ1-2; 9 positions agree with TRBD1. The source material was blood, either unsorted or a sorted T cell fraction (not recorded which). The source of this sequence is a male donor with ankylosing spondylitis or in good health (not recorded which). DNA of the CDR3: TGCAGCGCTAGGACAGGGGAAGACTATGGCTACACCTTC. Its translation: CSARTGEDYGYTF.